This T cell receptor (beta chain) was sequenced for a study of CD8 T cells in acute hepatitis C reinfection (dated by TCRdb to the early 2020s). Study-level background: This study examined the TCRbeta repertoire of CD8+ T cells that recognize the HCV NS3-1073 epitope, both during acute infection and after viral clearance. A few spontaneous resolvers contributed paired acute and follow-up samples.

On this clone: Its specific antigen is unknown. Per-base qualities were not stored, and no clone one base away is much larger.

The sample's time point, from its label and the paper: naive CD8 control sorted from an acute-time-point sample. Enrolled in the Montreal Hepatitis C Cohort (HEPCO) in Canada, the donors were people who inject drugs, and these donors were followed every 3 months. Acute primary HCV infection was defined by a positive HCV RNA or antibody test following a negative test within the previous 24 weeks. Cells were surface stained with CD3, CD8 and CD45RO antibodies, and an aqua fixable dye was used to exclude dead cells. The cohort included under 10 spontaneous resolvers, defined as subjects with HCV RNA clearance within 24 weeks. From thawed, previously cryostored peripheral blood mononuclear cells, CD8+ T cells were purified through negative selection performed by means of the MACS CD8+ T cell Isolation Kit. A BD FACSAria II cell sorter was used for cell sorting. From V the trimming removes 4 bases and from J it removes 5 bases, while the gene matches leave 2 bases of the junction unaccounted for. The germline V gene provides CDR1 MGHRA and CDR2 YSYEKL. The CDR3 sequence holds 14 residues, the cysteine and phenylalanine included. Just CDR3 DNA is preserved here, 42 bases in frame from base 1.

Genomic DNA was extracted from the FACS-sorted cells, and the TCRbeta chains were sequenced by the commercial immunoSEQ service. Processing in the source paper ran as follows. ImmunoSEQ Analyzer software v3.0 and R v3.5.1 were the tools used to analyze the repertoire data. Sequences containing stop codons or out-of-frame rearrangements were removed, so only productive rearrangements were analyzed. Simpson diversity, Shannon entropy, CDR3 length and nucleotide addition metrics were obtained from the sequencing provider. Clonotypes were grouped by frequency as dominant, sub-dominant, low or lowest abundance, and most analyses excluded clonotypes below 0.1%. A CDR3 amino acid clonotype was called public if the clonotype appeared in at least two subjects at a cumulative frequency of at least 0.5%. TCRdb obtained this table from immuneACCESS and retained in-frame rearrangements with V and J assigned. These tables miss some clones; where compared with another copy, unresolved V genes account for less than half of the shortfall, and the remainder is unexplained. From that table come the V and J calls and clone size; the DNA was used to work out D and trimming. For this sample there are about 40,000 clones; over 75% appear just once. About a tenth of the sample comes from the top ten.

General findings and caveats noted by the study authors: It was rare for CDR3 sequences to be shared with other epitopes, and exact matching may have been limited by differing sequencing approaches. High diversity was observed in NS3-1073 specific repertoires, and no significant differences in diversity were found between acute resolver, follow-up resolver and acute chronic samples. Over ten public clonotypes were identified irrespective of outcome, and one of the public clonotypes used V04-02/J02-02. All groups preferentially used the TRBV04 and TRBV06 gene families, and overrepresentation in the naive pool did not explain this preferential usage. Chronically infected subjects had no follow-up repertoires because NS3-1073 specific cells were too rare to sort. Because bulk sequencing was performed on the TCRbeta chain only, alphabeta pairing of public clonotypes could not be determined.

The V and J segments used are TRBV4-1 and TRBJ2-7, and TRBD2 matches 13 of the central bases. The source is a woman aged 18-30 years who spontaneously cleared hepatitis C infection. The material sequenced was naive CD8+ T cells from PBMCs. In light of the paper, this sample's cell subset or site label describes: sorted total naive CD45RO-negative CD8+ T cells. The CDR3 loop reads CASSRGTSGNEQYF. Read as DNA, the sequence is TGCGCCAGCAGCCGAGGGACTAGCGGGAACGAGCAGTACTTC.